A selection of T cell receptor beta chains follows, all from one sample in a study of T cell repertoires in cytomegalovirus infection. TCRdb re-analysed the reads in MiXCR, keeping a single row per CDR3 protein. The sample has hundreds of thousands of distinct CDR3 sequences; around 11% are singletons. The material sequenced was PBMCs. The receptor source for this set is a human donor in good health (CMV status not recorded). Some clones in this sample may be carry-over from other donors' samples. The CDR3 runs from the conserved cysteine through the conserved F or W.

TRBV4-2	CASSHLLAGARNEQFF
TRBV27	CASSEGSSYNEQFF
TRBV3-1	CASSQDTRYEQYF
TRBV18	CASSRQQGRSNQPQHF
TRBV30	CAWALMAGWVFYEQYF
TRBV18	CASSPGAGEETQYF
TRBV20-1	CSYQGSGNQPQHF
TRBV29-1	CSVEDRGQNGYTF
TRBV20-1	CSANGLQETQYF
TRBV10-3	CAISDRDGSGNTIYF
TRBV4-2	CASSQEGTHNEQFF
TRBV18	CASSPNTGQDPTDTQYF
TRBV7-9	CASSPPGPATNEKLFF
TRBV9	CASSSGTTNEQFF
TRBV5-6	CASSPGTSGSSIHEQYF
TRBV9	CASSVTGGPYNEQFF
TRBV7-9	CASTLVRDYNEQFF
TRBV28	CASSRHRAYTEAFF
TRBV7-3	CASSPKRTGRDEQFF
TRBV19	CATPPETQYF
TRBV7-9	CASRVGSGVTFF
TRBV5-6	CASRPDSNYGYTF
TRBV28	CASSRQGVILGNTEAFF
TRBV11-2	CASTGSSTDTQYF
TRBV5-1	CASSRRLAGVNTGELFF
TRBV3-1	CASSQETGQGNTGELFF
TRBV2	CATLISAFF
TRBV23-1	CASSHKDRASFYTEAFF
TRBV5-1	CASTFPGTGGETQYF
TRBV7-2	CASSLVGNRNTEAFF
TRBV12-3/TRBV12-4	CASSPAGGVLGLAGGYNEQFF
TRBV6-1	CASRPFSGETGEQYF
TRBV5-1	CASSFTGFDTEAFF
TRBV28	CASSSRDREGEQYF
TRBV6-1	CASTYGAGGIPGNSPLHF